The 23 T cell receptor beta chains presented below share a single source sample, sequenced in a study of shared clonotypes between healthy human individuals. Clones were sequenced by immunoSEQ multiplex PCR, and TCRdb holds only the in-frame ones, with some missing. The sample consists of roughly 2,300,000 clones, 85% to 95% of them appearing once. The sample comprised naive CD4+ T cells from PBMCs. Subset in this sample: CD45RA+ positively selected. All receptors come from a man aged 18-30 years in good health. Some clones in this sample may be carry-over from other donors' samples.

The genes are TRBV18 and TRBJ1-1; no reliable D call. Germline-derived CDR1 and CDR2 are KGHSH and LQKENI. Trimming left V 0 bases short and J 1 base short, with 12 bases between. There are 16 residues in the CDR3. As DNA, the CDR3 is TGTGCCAGCTCACCACCCCGCGGCGGATGGAACACTGAAGCTTTCTTT. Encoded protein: CASSPPRGGWNTEAFF.

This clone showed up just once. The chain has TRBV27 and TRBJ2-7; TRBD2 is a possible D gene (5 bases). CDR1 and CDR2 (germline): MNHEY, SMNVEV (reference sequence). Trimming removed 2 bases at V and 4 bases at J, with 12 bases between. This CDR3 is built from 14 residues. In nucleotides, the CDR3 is TGTGCCAGCAGTTTAAAGGGAGAAGGTTACGAGCAGTACTTC. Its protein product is CASSLKGEGYEQYF.

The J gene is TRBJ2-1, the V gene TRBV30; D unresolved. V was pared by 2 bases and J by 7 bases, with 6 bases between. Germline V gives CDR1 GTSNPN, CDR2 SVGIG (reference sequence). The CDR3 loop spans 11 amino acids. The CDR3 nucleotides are TGTGCCTGGAGTTCGGTTAATGAGCAGTTCTTC. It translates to CAWSSVNEQFF.

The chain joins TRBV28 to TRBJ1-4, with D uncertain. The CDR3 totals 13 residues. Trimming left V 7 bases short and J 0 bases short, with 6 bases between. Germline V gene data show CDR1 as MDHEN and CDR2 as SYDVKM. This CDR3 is CASTETTNEKLFF. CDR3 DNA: TGTGCCAGCACGGAAACAACTAATGAAAAACTGTTTTTT.

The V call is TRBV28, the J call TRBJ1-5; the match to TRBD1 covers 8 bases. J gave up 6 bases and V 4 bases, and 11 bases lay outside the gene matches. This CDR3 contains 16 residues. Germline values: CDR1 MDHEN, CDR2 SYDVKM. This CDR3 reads CASSSPGQGVGQPQHF. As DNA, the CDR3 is TGTGCCAGCAGTTCCCCTGGACAGGGTGTGGGTCAGCCCCAGCATTTT.

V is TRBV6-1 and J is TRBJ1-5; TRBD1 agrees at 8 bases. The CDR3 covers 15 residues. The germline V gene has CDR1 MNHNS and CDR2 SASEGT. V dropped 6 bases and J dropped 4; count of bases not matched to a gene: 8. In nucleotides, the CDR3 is TGTGCCAGCAGACTCGCAGGGGGCAGGAATCAGCCCCAGCATTTT. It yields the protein CASRLAGGRNQPQHF.

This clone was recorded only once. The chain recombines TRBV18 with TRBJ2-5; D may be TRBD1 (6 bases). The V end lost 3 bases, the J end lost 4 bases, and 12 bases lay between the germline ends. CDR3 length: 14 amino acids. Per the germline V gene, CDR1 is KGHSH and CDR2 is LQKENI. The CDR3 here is CASSPDSHGETQYF. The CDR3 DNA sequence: TGTGCCAGCTCACCGGACAGCCACGGAGAGACCCAGTACTTC.

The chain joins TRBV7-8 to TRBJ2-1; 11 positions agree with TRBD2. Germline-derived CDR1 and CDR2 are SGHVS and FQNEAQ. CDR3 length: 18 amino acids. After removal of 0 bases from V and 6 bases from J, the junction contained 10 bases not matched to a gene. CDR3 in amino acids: CASSLAYLGLAESNEQFF. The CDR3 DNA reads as TGTGCCAGCAGCTTAGCGTACCTGGGACTAGCGGAGAGCAATGAGCAGTTCTTC.

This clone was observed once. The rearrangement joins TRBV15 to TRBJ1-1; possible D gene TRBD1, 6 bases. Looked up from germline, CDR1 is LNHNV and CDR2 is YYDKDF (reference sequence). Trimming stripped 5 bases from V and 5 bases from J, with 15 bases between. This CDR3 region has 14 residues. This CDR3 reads CATSGRGRGTEAFF. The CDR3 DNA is TGTGCCACCAGCGGGAGGGGGAGGGGAACTGAAGCTTTCTTT.

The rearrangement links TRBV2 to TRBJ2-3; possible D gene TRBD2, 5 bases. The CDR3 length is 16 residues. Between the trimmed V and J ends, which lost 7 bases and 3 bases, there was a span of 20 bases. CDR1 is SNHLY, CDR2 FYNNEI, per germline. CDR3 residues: CASTTRPGVVTDTQYF. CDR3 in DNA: TGTGCCAGCACCACTCGGCCCGGGGTCGTGACAGATACGCAGTATTTT.

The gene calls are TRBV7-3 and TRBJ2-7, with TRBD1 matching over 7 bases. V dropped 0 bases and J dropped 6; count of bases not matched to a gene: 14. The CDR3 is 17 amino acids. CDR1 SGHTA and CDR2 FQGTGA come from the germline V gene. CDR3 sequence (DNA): TGTGCCAGCAGCTTAACCGGTGGTGGCAGGGGGTTCGCCGAGCAGTACTTC. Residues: CASSLTGGGRGFAEQYF.

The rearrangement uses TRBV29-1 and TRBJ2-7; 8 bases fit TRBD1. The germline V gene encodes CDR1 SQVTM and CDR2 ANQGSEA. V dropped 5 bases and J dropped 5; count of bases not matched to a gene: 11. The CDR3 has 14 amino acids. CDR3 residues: CSVRKDRVGHEQYF. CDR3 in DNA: TGCAGCGTTCGAAAGGACAGGGTAGGGCACGAGCAGTACTTC.

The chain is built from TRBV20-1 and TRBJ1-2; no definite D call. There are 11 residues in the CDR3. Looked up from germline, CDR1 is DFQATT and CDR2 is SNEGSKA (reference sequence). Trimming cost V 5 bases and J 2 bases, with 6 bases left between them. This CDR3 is CSAYHNYGYTF. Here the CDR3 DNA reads TGCAGTGCTTATCACAACTATGGCTACACCTTC.

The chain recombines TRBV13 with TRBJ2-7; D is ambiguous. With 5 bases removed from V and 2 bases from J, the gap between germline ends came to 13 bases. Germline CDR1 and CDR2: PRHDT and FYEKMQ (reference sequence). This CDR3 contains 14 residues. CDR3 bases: TGTGCCAGCAGCCCGACAAACCGAGCCTACGAGCAGTACTTC. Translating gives CASSPTNRAYEQYF.

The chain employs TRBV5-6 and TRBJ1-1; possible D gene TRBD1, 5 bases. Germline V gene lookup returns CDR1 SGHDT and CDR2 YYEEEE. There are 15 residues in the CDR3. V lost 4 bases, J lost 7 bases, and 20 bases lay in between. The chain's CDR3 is CASSTWDRHFVEAFF. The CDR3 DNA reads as TGTGCCAGCAGCACCTGGGACCGCCACTTTGTTGAAGCTTTCTTT.

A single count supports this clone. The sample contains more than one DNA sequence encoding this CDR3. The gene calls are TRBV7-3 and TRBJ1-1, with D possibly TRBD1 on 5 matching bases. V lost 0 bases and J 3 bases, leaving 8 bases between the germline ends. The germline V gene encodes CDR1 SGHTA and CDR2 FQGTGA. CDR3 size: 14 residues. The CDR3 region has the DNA TGTGCCAGCAGCTTAACAGGGGCGGACACTGAAGCTTTCTTT. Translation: CASSLTGADTEAFF.

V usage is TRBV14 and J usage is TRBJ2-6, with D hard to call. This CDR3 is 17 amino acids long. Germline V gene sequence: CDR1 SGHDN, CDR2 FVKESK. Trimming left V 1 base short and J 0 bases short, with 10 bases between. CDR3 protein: CASSQAYRPSGANVLTF. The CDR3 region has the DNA TGTGCCAGCAGCCAAGCGTACAGACCCTCTGGGGCCAACGTCCTGACTTTC.

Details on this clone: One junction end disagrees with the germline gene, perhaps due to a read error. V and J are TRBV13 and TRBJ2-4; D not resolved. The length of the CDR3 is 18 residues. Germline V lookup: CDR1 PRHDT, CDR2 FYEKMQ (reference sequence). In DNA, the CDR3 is TGTGCCAGCAGCCTAGGCCCCGGCTCGGGTGAGGCCAAAAACATTCAGTACTTC. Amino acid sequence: CASSLGPGSGEAKNIQYF.

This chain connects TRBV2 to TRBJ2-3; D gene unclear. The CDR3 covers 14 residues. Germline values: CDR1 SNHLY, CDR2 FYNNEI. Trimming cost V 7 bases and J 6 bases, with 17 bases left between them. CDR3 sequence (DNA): TGTGCCAGCAACCGGGCCGAGACTCCGGATACGCAGTATTTT. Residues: CASNRAETPDTQYF. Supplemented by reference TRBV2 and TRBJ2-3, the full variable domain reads EPEVTQTPSHQVTQMGQEVILRCVPISNHLYFYWYRQILGQKVEFLVSFYNNEISEKSEIFDDQFSVERPDGSNFTLKIRSTKLEDSAMYFCASNRAETPDTQYFGPGTRLTVL.

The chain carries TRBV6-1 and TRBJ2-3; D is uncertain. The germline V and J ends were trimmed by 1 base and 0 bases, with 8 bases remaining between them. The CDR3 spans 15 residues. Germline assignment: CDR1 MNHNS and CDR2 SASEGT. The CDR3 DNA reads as TGTGCCAGCAGTGAAGGGTTTGCGAGCACAGATACGCAGTATTTT. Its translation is CASSEGFASTDTQYF.

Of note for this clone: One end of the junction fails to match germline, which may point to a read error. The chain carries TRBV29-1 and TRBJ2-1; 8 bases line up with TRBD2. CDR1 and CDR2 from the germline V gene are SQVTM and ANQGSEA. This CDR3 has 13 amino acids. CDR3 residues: CSVGAGVYNGQFF. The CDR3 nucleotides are TGCAGCGTAGGAGCGGGAGTTTACAATGGGCAGTTCTTC.

In DNA form, the CDR3 reads TGTGCCAGTAGAAACGGACCCGCGCGGGGGCTTGCTAACTATGGCTACACCTTC. Encoded protein: CASRNGPARGLANYGYTF. V gene TRBV19 combines with J gene TRBJ1-2, with D perhaps TRBD1 (6 bases). The CDR3 is 18 residues long. V gave up 6 bases and J gave up 0 bases, with 23 bases separating them. Germline V gene lookup returns CDR1 LNHDA and CDR2 SQIVND (reference sequence).

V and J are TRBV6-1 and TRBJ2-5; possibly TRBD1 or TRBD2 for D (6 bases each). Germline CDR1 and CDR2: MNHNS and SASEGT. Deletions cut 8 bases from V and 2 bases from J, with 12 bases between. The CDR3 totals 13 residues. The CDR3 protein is CASHRRGQETQYF. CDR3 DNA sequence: TGTGCCAGCCATCGGAGGGGGCAAGAGACCCAGTACTTC.